One and the same sample provided the 6 T cell receptor beta chains below, sequenced in a study of cytomegalovirus exposure and HLA in healthy donors. Sequencing used immunoSEQ multiplex PCR; TCRdb keeps in-frame clones, though not all of them. The sample carries 150,000 to 200,000 clones, 86% recorded once. Sequenced material: PBMCs. These receptors were obtained from a man younger than 45 in good health and CMV-seropositive.

V and J are TRBV9 and TRBJ2-7; no clear D gene. The CDR3 has 14 residues. CDR1 is SGDLS and CDR2 is YYNGEE in the germline V gene. Trimming shortened V by 0 bases and J by 7 bases, and 14 bases separated the two germline ends. The CDR3 nucleotides are TGTGCCAGCAGCGTAGACGGCAGTTCTCGGGAGCAGTACTTC. This encodes CASSVDGSSREQYF.

This chain links TRBV7-9 with TRBJ1-3; possibly TRBD1 for D (6 bases). The V and J ends lost 5 bases and 3 bases respectively, with 11 bases between them. The CDR3 runs to 14 residues. Germline assignment: CDR1 SEHNR and CDR2 FQNEAQ (reference sequence). As DNA, the CDR3 is TGTGCCAGCAGCCAACAGGGTATTGGAAACACCATATATTTT. Its protein is CASSQQGIGNTIYF.

The CDR3 protein is CASSLELPGRGANYGYTF. The DNA of the CDR3 is TGTGCCAGCAGCTTAGAGCTCCCGGGTAGGGGGGCTAACTATGGCTACACCTTC. This chain links TRBV7-8 with TRBJ1-2; TRBD1 might be the D (6 bases). Germline CDR1 is SGHVS and CDR2 is FQNEAQ. This CDR3 spans 18 amino acids. V lost 1 base and J 0 bases, leaving 18 bases between the germline ends.

The V and J genes are TRBV21-1 and TRBJ2-5; TRBD1, as called in the table, went unchecked against the DNA. TRBV21-1 counts as a pseudogene. The CDR3 runs to 17 residues. The DNA of the CDR3 is TGTGCCAGCAGCAAAGATGCTTTCAGGCCCTACCAAGAGACCCAGTACTTC. Protein product: CASSKDAFRPYQETQYF.

The V gene is TRBV25-1, the J gene TRBJ1-5; a possible D gene is TRBD1 (5 bases). The germline CDR1 and CDR2 sequences are MGHDK and SYGVNS. This CDR3 is 14 amino acids long. Trimming left V 2 bases short and J 5 bases short, with 10 bases between. The CDR3, as DNA: TGTGCCAGCAGTGAACCACAGGCCCATCAGCCCCAGCATTTT. It encodes CASSEPQAHQPQHF.

The chain couples TRBV30 to TRBJ1-5, with 10 nucleotides matching TRBD1. V lost 0 bases and J lost 4; bases outside the gene matches: 9. This CDR3 spans 17 amino acids. Looked up from germline, CDR1 is GTSNPN and CDR2 is SVGIG (reference sequence). CDR3 loop: CAWSVRSWDRGNQPQHF. The CDR3 DNA follows: TGTGCCTGGAGTGTACGAAGTTGGGACAGGGGTAATCAGCCCCAGCATTTT.